The 9 T cell receptor beta chains below come from one sample, sequenced in a study of beta chain features in type 1 diabetes. Every isolated RNA sample was fully reverse transcribed, so sequencing captured expressed TCRB transcripts. TCRdb keeps only in-frame clones here, not all; method: immunoSEQ multiplex PCR. Of approximately 170,000 clones listed, approximately 8.4% are singletons. The sample was central memory CD4+ T cells from blood. Receptors were obtained from a young woman in good health.

This clone was observed many times. This chain connects TRBV2 to TRBJ1-1, with 7 bases aligning to TRBD1. The CDR3 contains 14 residues. The V segment lost 3 bases and the J segment 0 bases; nucleotides outside the gene matches: 1. Germline CDR1 is SNHLY and CDR2 is FYNNEI. For the CDR3, the DNA is TGTGCCAGCAGTGATGGGACAGTGAACACTGAAGCTTTCTTT. Translation gives CASSDGTVNTEAFF.

The table lists this clone with many counts. The rearrangement uses TRBV18 and TRBJ1-1; D remains unclear. In germline, CDR1 is KGHSH, CDR2 LQKENI. V lost 2 bases to trimming and J lost 6 bases, with 7 bases between them. There are 12 residues in the CDR3. CDR3 region: CASSPGRAEAFF. The CDR3 coding sequence is TGTGCCAGCTCACCAGGGAGGGCTGAAGCTTTCTTT.

This clone has a handful of counts. This sequence joins TRBV6-5 and TRBJ2-7; 7 bases are a match to TRBD1. J gave up 5 bases and V 6 bases, and 10 bases lay outside the gene matches. The CDR3 totals 14 residues. CDR1 is MNHEY, CDR2 SVGAGI, per germline. As DNA, the CDR3 is TGTGCCAGCAGGCCCCGACAGGGTACGAACGAGCAGTACTTC. This sequence encodes CASRPRQGTNEQYF.

The V and J genes are TRBV7-6 and TRBJ1-3; possible D gene TRBD1, 6 bases. V was cut by 1 base and J by 0 bases, with 10 bases left in between. The CDR3 covers 16 residues. Germline V CDR1 and CDR2: SGHVS, FNYEAQ. The CDR3 spells CASSLGQAVSGNTIYF. As DNA, the CDR3 is TGTGCCAGCAGCTTAGGACAGGCTGTCTCTGGAAACACCATATATTTT.

The chain has TRBV30 and TRBJ2-1; 10 nucleotides line up with TRBD2. The CDR3 is 16 residues long. Germline CDR1 and CDR2: GTSNPN and SVGIG (reference sequence). V dropped 1 base and J dropped 3; count of bases not matched to a gene: 6. The DNA of the CDR3 is TGTGCCTGGAGTGCCCTCTCTAGCGGGAGCTACAATGAGCAGTTCTTC. The encoded protein is CAWSALSSGSYNEQFF. The variable domain in full, with the rest retrieved from reference TRBV30 and TRBJ2-1, is SQTIHQWPATLVQPVGSPLSLECTVEGTSNPNLYWYRQAAGRGLQLLFYSVGIGQISSEVPQNLSASRPQDRQFILSSKKLLLSDSGFYLCAWSALSSGSYNEQFFGPGTRLTVL.

In the case of this clone: At one end, the junction sequence differs from germline, possibly due to a read error. The chain joins TRBV10-3 to TRBJ2-7; perhaps TRBD1 as D (6 bases). The CDR3 extends over 12 amino acids. Germline assignment: CDR1 ENHRY and CDR2 SYGVKD. The CDR3 region is CASSARGYEQYF. DNA for the CDR3: TGTGCCAGCAGTGCCAGGGGATACGAGCAGTACTTC.

The J gene is TRBJ2-3, the V gene TRBV9, with unresolved D. Germline V CDR1 and CDR2: SGDLS, YYNGEE. With 1 base removed from V and 2 bases from J, the gap between germline ends came to 8 bases. This CDR3 has 14 residues. CDR3 in DNA: TGTGCCAGCAGCGTAAGTCCAGACACAGATACGCAGTATTTT. This translates into CASSVSPDTDTQYF.

Note on this clone: One junction end disagrees with the germline gene, perhaps due to a read error. The rearrangement joins TRBV27 to TRBJ2-5, with D hard to call. The CDR3 extends over 13 amino acids. CDR1 and CDR2 (germline): MNHEY, SMNVEV (reference sequence). The CDR3 reads CASSPRSQGTQYF. CDR3 DNA: TGTGCCAGCAGTCCCAGGTCCCAAGGGACCCAGTACTTC.

This clone was detected only once. CDR3 residues: CASSQGRFNEKLFF. CDR3 in DNA: TGCGCCAGCAGCCAAGGCCGGTTTAATGAAAAACTGTTTTTT. The J gene is TRBJ1-4, the V gene TRBV4-3; no clear D. The V end lost 1 base, the J end lost 4 bases, and 7 bases lay between the germline ends. Germline-derived CDR1 and CDR2 are LGHNA and YSLEER. The CDR3 totals 14 residues.